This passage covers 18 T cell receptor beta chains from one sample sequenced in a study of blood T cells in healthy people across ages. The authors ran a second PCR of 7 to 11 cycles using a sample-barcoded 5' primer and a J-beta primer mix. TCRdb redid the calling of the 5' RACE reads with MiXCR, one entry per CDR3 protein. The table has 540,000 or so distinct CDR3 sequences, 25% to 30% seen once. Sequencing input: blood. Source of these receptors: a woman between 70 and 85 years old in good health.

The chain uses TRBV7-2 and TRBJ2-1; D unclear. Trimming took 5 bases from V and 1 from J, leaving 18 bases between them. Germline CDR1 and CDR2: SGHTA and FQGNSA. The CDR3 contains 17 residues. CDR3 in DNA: TGTGCCAGCAGCCCCCTGGGATACCCGATTTCCTACAATGAGCAGTTCTTC. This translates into CASSPLGYPISYNEQFF.

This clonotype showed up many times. The CDR3 DNA follows: TGCAGTGCTTCTCAGTACAATGAGCAGTTCTTC. Amino acid sequence: CSASQYNEQFF. The chain is built from TRBV20-1 and TRBJ2-1, with D uncertain. V was clipped by 5 bases and J by 4 bases, with 6 bases between them. From germline, CDR1 is DFQATT and CDR2 SNEGSKA (reference sequence). This CDR3 comprises 11 residues.

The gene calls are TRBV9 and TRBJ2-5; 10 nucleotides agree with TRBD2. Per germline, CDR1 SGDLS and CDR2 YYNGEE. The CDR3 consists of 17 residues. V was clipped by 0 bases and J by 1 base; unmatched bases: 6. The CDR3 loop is CASSVGSSGGPQETQYF. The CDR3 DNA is TGTGCCAGCAGCGTAGGATCTAGCGGGGGACCCCAAGAGACCCAGTACTTC.

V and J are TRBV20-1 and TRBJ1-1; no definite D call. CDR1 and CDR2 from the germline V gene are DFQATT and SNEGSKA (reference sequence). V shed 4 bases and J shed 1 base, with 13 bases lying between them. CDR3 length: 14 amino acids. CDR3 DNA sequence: TGCAGTGCTAAGTTAATTACAGAGAACACTGAAGCTTTCTTT. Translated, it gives CSAKLITENTEAFF.

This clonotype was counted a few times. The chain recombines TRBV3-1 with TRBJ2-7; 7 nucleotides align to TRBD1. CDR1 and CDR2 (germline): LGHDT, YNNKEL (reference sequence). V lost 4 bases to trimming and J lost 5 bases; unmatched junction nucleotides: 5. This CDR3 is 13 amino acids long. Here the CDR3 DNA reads TGTGCCAGCAGCCTTCTAGGGGGCCACGAGCAGTACTTC. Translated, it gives CASSLLGGHEQYF.

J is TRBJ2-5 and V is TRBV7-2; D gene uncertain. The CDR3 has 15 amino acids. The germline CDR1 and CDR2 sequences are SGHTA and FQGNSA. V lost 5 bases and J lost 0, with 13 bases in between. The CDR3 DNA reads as TGTGCCAGCAGCCGCGTAGGGTCGTACCAAGAGACCCAGTACTTC. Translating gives CASSRVGSYQETQYF.

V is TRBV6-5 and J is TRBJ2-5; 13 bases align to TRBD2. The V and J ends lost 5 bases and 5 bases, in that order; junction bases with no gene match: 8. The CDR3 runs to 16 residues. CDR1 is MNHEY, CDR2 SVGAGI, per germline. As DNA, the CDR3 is TGTGCCAGCAGTCCCTCGACTAGCGGGGGGCGGGAGACCCAGTACTTC. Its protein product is CASSPSTSGGRETQYF.

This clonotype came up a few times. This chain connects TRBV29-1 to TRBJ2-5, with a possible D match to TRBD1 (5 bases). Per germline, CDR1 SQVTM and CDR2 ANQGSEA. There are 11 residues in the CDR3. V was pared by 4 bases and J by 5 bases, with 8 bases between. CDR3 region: CSVVKGETQYF. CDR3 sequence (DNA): TGCAGCGTTGTAAAGGGGGAGACCCAGTACTTC.

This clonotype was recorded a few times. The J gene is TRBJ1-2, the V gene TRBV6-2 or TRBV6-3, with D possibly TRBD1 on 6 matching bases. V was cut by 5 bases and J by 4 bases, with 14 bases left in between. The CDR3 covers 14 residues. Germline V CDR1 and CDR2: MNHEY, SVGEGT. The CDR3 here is CASSAQGPGYGYTF. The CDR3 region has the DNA TGTGCCAGCAGTGCGCAGGGGCCAGGCTATGGCTACACCTTC.

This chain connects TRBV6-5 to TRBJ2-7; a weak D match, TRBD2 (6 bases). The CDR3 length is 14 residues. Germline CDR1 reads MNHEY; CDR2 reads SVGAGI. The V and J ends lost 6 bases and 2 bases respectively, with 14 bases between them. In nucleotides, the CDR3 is TGTGCCAGCAGGGTTCCGGGACTCCCCTACGAGCAGTACTTC. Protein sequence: CASRVPGLPYEQYF.

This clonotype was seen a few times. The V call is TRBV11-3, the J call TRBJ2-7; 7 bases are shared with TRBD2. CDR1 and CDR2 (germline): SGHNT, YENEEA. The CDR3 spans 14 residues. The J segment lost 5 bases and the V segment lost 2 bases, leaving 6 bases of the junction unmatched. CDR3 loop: CASSLQGGMDEQYF. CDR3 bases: TGTGCCAGCAGCTTACAGGGAGGGATGGACGAGCAGTACTTC.

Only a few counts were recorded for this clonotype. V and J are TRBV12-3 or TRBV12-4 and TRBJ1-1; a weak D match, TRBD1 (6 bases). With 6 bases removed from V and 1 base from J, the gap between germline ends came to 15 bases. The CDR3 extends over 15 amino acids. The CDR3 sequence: CASSPGGSRNTEAFF. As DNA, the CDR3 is TGTGCCAGCAGCCCCGGGGGCAGTCGGAACACTGAAGCTTTCTTT.

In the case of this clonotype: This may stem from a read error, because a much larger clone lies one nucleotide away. The DNA for the CDR3 is TGTTCCAGCAGCTCCAGGACAGTGGGGCACACCTTC. It encodes CSSSSRTVGHTF. The V call is TRBV7-9, the J call TRBJ1-2, with D possibly being TRBD1 (6 bases). This CDR3 has 12 residues. Germline CDR1 reads SEHNR; CDR2 reads FQNEAQ (reference sequence).

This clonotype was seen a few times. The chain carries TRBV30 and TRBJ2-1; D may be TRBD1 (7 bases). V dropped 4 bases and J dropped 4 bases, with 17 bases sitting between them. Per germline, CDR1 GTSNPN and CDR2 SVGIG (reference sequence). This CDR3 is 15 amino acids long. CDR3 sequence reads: CAWTPGPGGYNEQFF. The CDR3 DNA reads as TGTGCCTGGACGCCGGGGCCAGGGGGGTACAATGAGCAGTTCTTC.

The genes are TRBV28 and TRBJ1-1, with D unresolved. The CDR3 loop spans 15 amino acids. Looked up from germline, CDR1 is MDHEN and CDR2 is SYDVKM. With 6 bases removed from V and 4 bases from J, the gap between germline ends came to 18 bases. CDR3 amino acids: CASRGSSISLTEAFF. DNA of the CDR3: TGTGCCAGCAGGGGGTCGTCCATCTCCCTCACTGAAGCTTTCTTT.

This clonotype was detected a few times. The CDR3 loop reads CASSLGESSYNSPLHF. The CDR3 coding sequence is TGTGCCAGCAGCTTGGGGGAGAGCTCCTATAATTCACCCCTCCACTTT. V usage is TRBV6-1 and J usage is TRBJ1-6; maybe TRBD1 (5 bases). Trimming stripped 6 bases from V and 0 bases from J, with 12 bases between. Germline V gene lookup returns CDR1 MNHNS and CDR2 SASEGT. The CDR3 consists of 16 residues.

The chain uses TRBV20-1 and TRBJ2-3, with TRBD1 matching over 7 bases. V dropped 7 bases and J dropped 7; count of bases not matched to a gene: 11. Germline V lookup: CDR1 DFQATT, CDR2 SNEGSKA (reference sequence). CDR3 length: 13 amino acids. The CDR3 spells CSVAAGGQYTQYF. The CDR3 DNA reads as TGCAGTGTCGCCGCAGGGGGTCAGTATACGCAGTATTTT.

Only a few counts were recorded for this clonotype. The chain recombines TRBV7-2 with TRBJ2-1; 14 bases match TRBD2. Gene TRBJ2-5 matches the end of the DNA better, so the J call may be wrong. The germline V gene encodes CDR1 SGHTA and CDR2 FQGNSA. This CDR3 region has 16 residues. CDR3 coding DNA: TGTGCCAGCAGCTCCAGACTAGCGGGGGGGCTGGAGACCCAGTACTTC. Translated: CASSSRLAGGLETQYF.